Below are 26 T cell receptor beta chains sequenced from a single sample in a study of T-cell memory formation after mild COVID-19. TCRdb re-analysed the 5' RACE reads in MiXCR, keeping a single row per CDR3 protein. The sample has about 270,000 distinct CDR3 sequences, 15% to 17% seen once; the top ten hold about 2%. The sample was PBMCs or a T cell subset sorted from them (not recorded which). All receptors derive from an adult woman who had mild COVID-19 (a few samples of this study predate the infection). Cell type and time point are not known.

This CDR3 is CSAPRLVDGGIYGYTF. The CDR3, as DNA: TGCAGTGCCCCTAGACTGGTGGACGGGGGAATCTATGGCTACACCTTC. The V gene is TRBV20-1, the J gene TRBJ1-2; D might be TRBD1 (5 bases). V dropped 6 bases and J dropped 4 bases, with 24 bases sitting between them. Germline V CDR1 and CDR2: DFQATT, SNEGSKA (reference sequence). The CDR3 consists of 16 residues.

This clonotype was observed many times. The gene calls are TRBV5-1 and TRBJ2-7, with a tentative D call TRBD1 (7 bases). The germline V and J ends were trimmed by 2 bases and 4 bases, with 13 bases remaining between them. CDR3 length equals 14 residues. CDR1 is SGHRS and CDR2 is YFSETQ in the germline V gene. The DNA of the CDR3 is TGCGCCAGCAGCTTTGCGGGACAGAAATACGAGCAGTACTTC. Translation: CASSFAGQKYEQYF.

V usage is TRBV27 and J usage is TRBJ1-2, with D perhaps TRBD1 (5 bases). The germline V and J ends were trimmed by 3 bases and 6 bases, with 11 bases remaining between them. Germline V lookup: CDR1 MNHEY, CDR2 SMNVEV (reference sequence). The CDR3 extends over 13 amino acids. In nucleotides, the CDR3 is TGTGCCAGCAGTTTTAGAGGGGAACATGGCTACACCTTC. This translates into CASSFRGEHGYTF.

The sample holds a few counts of this clonotype. The chain links TRBV6-5 to TRBJ2-3, with D possibly matching TRBD1 (6 bases). From germline, CDR1 is MNHEY and CDR2 SVGAGI. The CDR3 runs 14 residues. V lost 4 bases to trimming and J lost 6 bases, with 14 bases between them. CDR3 region: CASSFRDRSDTQYF. The CDR3 nucleotides read TGTGCCAGCAGTTTTAGAGACAGGTCGGATACGCAGTATTTT.

There are a few counts of this clonotype. The V and J genes are TRBV7-2 and TRBJ2-1; 8 bases agree with TRBD2. Losses at the gene ends were 2 bases for V and 14 bases for J; bases not matched to a gene: 2. There are 11 residues in the CDR3. Germline V gene data show CDR1 as SGHTA and CDR2 as FQGNSA. The CDR3 reads CASSLRTSKFF. Written as DNA, the CDR3 is TGTGCCAGCAGCTTAAGGACTAGCAAGTTCTTC.

The gene calls are TRBV7-3 and TRBJ1-1, with D tentatively TRBD1 (6 bases). V was trimmed by 3 bases and J by 1 base, leaving 15 bases between them. CDR1 is SGHTA, CDR2 FQGTGA, per germline. The CDR3 totals 16 residues. Written as DNA, the CDR3 is TGTGCCAGCAGCTTCACCAGGGACACTAAGAACACTGAAGCTTTCTTT. Translating it yields CASSFTRDTKNTEAFF.

In this sample, this clonotype turned up a few times. The J gene is TRBJ1-1, the V gene TRBV19; 12 bases are shared with TRBD1. V lost 3 bases, J lost 6 bases, and 8 bases stayed unmatched. The germline gives CDR1 LNHDA, CDR2 SQIVND (reference sequence). CDR3 length: 16 amino acids. The CDR3 here is CASSMLGTGGWAEAFF. The CDR3 DNA follows: TGTGCCAGTAGTATGCTCGGGACAGGGGGCTGGGCTGAAGCTTTCTTT.

This clonotype was observed a handful of times. The chain carries TRBV5-1 and TRBJ2-1; D remains ambiguous. V was pared by 0 bases and J by 5 bases, with 3 bases between. The CDR3 totals 12 residues. Germline CDR1 and CDR2: SGHRS and YFSETQ. The DNA for the CDR3 is TGCGCCAGCAGCTTGGCTAACAATGAGCAGTTCTTC. Translated: CASSLANNEQFF. The whole variable domain, remainder taken from reference TRBV5-1 and TRBJ2-1, is KAGVTQTPRYLIKTRGQQVTLSCSPISGHRSVSWYQQTPGQGLQFLFEYFSETQRNKGNFPGRFSGRQFSNSRSEMNVSTLELGDSALYLCASSLANNEQFFGPGTRLTVL.

This clonotype was counted a few times. The genes are TRBV5-1 and TRBJ2-5; D is uncertain. V shed 2 bases and J shed 7 bases, with 6 bases lying between them. The CDR3 length is 11 residues. The germline gives CDR1 SGHRS, CDR2 YFSETQ. CDR3 coding DNA: TGCGCCAGCAGCTTTGAAGGGACCCAGTACTTC. Residues: CASSFEGTQYF.

This clonotype was seen a few times. The V call is TRBV7-8, the J call TRBJ1-2, with 10 positions matching TRBD1. This CDR3 contains 16 residues. J was trimmed by 0 bases and V by 5 bases; bases with no gene match: 6. Germline CDR1 is SGHVS and CDR2 is FQNEAQ. The CDR3 spells CASSPRQGAANYGYTF. As DNA, the CDR3 is TGTGCCAGCAGCCCAAGACAGGGGGCGGCTAACTATGGCTACACCTTC.

The chain recombines TRBV18 with TRBJ1-6; 9 positions match TRBD1. Losses at the gene ends were 3 bases for V and 9 bases for J; bases not matched to a gene: 3. There are 14 residues in the CDR3. Per germline, CDR1 KGHSH and CDR2 LQKENI. The CDR3 region is CASSPGQGPSPLHF. CDR3 nucleotide sequence: TGTGCCAGCTCACCGGGACAGGGACCTTCACCCCTCCACTTT.

This clonotype was counted ten times or more. The chain joins TRBV12-3 or TRBV12-4 to TRBJ1-5, with 8 bases lining up with TRBD1. V gave up 2 bases and J gave up 2 bases; unmatched junction bases: 8. The CDR3 is 17 amino acids. This chain's CDR3 is CASSLRQGALRNQPQHF. The CDR3, as DNA: TGTGCCAGCAGTTTAAGGCAGGGGGCCCTTCGCAATCAGCCCCAGCATTTT.

The V and J genes are TRBV15 and TRBJ1-1, with 10 bases aligning to TRBD1. The CDR3 runs 16 residues. J was trimmed by 11 bases and V by 0 bases; bases with no gene match: 12. Per the germline V gene, CDR1 is LNHNV and CDR2 is YYDKDF (reference sequence). Here the CDR3 reads CATSREGTGALAAAFF. CDR3 DNA: TGTGCCACCAGCAGAGAGGGGACAGGGGCCCTAGCAGCGGCTTTCTTT.

The chain combines TRBV5-1 with TRBJ1-6; D might be TRBD1 (5 bases). The CDR3 has 12 residues. V was shortened by 5 bases and J by 9 bases, with 9 bases between the two germline ends. Germline CDR1 is SGHRS and CDR2 is YFSETQ. In nucleotides, the CDR3 is TGCGCCAGCAGGGGGGGTGCTTCACCCCTCCACTTT. As protein: CASRGGASPLHF.

The V and J genes are TRBV3-1 and TRBJ1-1, with a possible D match to TRBD1 (5 bases). Trimming took 4 bases from V and 5 from J, leaving 14 bases between them. The germline CDR1 and CDR2 sequences are LGHDT and YNNKEL (reference sequence). CDR3 length: 14 residues. The CDR3 loop reads CASSPMSGGTEAFF. CDR3 DNA sequence: TGTGCCAGCAGCCCGATGTCTGGGGGGACTGAAGCTTTCTTT. Filled out from reference TRBV3-1 and TRBJ1-1, the complete variable domain reads DTAVSQTPKYLVTQMGNDKSIKCEQNLGHDTMYWYKQDSKKFLKIMFSYNNKELIINETVPNRFSPKSPDKAHLNLHINSLELGDSAVYFCASSPMSGGTEAFFGQGTRLTVV.

The chain is built from TRBV27 and TRBJ2-1; 7 bases are a match to TRBD2. The CDR3 is 15 amino acids. Germline CDR1 MNHEY, CDR2 SMNVEV (reference sequence). V trimming: 3 bases; J trimming: 9 bases; junction bases outside the gene matches: 11. CDR3 nucleotides: TGTGCCAGCAGTTTTGGAAGCGGGGTTAGTAGTGAGCAGTTCTTC. It is translated as CASSFGSGVSSEQFF.

V gene TRBV20-1 combines with J gene TRBJ2-7, with TRBD1 matching 7 bases. Germline assignment: CDR1 DFQATT and CDR2 SNEGSKA (reference sequence). V lost 6 bases and J lost 2; bases outside the gene matches: 7. The CDR3 runs 13 residues. Written as DNA, the CDR3 is TGCAGTGCCGCAAAACAGGGGACCTACGAGCAGTACTTC. It translates to CSAAKQGTYEQYF.

The chain combines TRBV19 with TRBJ1-2; 7 nucleotides match TRBD1. Per germline, CDR1 LNHDA and CDR2 SQIVND (reference sequence). Trimming at V came to 5 bases and at J to 4 bases, leaving 7 bases not matched to a gene. The CDR3 contains 14 residues. The CDR3 coding sequence is TGTGCCAGTAGTGCCTGGGACAGAGGCTATGGCTACACCTTC. This gives the protein CASSAWDRGYGYTF.

The chain carries TRBV7-2 and TRBJ2-3, with 12 bases lining up with TRBD2. The CDR3 is 16 residues long. The germline V gene encodes CDR1 SGHTA and CDR2 FQGNSA. V was clipped by 4 bases and J by 6 bases; unmatched bases: 8. CDR3 nucleotides: TGTGCCAGCAGCTCGATTCTAGCGGGAGGGCTTGATACGCAGTATTTT. Amino acids: CASSSILAGGLDTQYF.

This clonotype was seen a handful of times. The chain combines TRBV12-3 or TRBV12-4 with TRBJ2-7; D ambiguous. The CDR3 spans 12 residues. With 6 bases removed from V and 3 bases from J, the gap between germline ends came to 9 bases. The CDR3 spells CASSPYYYEQYF. DNA for the CDR3: TGTGCCAGCAGCCCCTACTACTACGAGCAGTACTTC.

This sequence joins TRBV11-3 and TRBJ2-5; D gene ambiguous. V lost 1 base to trimming and J lost 2 bases, with 8 bases between them. CDR1 and CDR2 from the germline V gene are SGHNT and YENEEA. The CDR3 length is 14 residues. CDR3 amino acids: CASSLVGFQETQYF. CDR3 in DNA: TGTGCCAGCAGCTTAGTGGGCTTTCAAGAGACCCAGTACTTC.

Here the CDR3 reads CASRVGGTPYGYTF. The CDR3, as DNA: TGCGCCAGCAGGGTAGGGGGAACGCCCTATGGCTACACCTTC. The rearrangement uses TRBV5-1 and TRBJ1-2; D perhaps matches TRBD1 (6 bases). V shed 5 bases and J shed 4 bases, with 15 bases lying between them. This CDR3 comprises 14 residues. Per the germline V gene, CDR1 is SGHRS and CDR2 is YFSETQ.

This clonotype was seen a few times. V gene TRBV7-3 combines with J gene TRBJ2-1; 13 nucleotides line up with TRBD2. The CDR3 is 16 residues long. J gave up 10 bases and V 0 bases, and 6 bases lay outside the gene matches. Germline CDR1 SGHTA, CDR2 FQGTGA. The CDR3 DNA reads TGTGCCAGCAGCTTAACGGGGACTAGCGGGGAAAACGAGCAGTTCTTC. Translation gives CASSLTGTSGENEQFF.

The CDR3: CASSTGYTPEYEQYF. DNA of the CDR3: TGTGCCAGCAGTACAGGGTATACCCCCGAATACGAGCAGTACTTC. The rearrangement links TRBV2 to TRBJ2-7, with a possible D match to TRBD1 (6 bases). From germline, CDR1 is SNHLY and CDR2 FYNNEI. V lost 5 bases and J 4 bases, leaving 18 bases between the germline ends. This CDR3 is 15 amino acids long.

The J gene is TRBJ2-2, the V gene TRBV9; 11 positions match TRBD2. From germline, CDR1 is SGDLS and CDR2 YYNGEE. The CDR3 spans 16 residues. V gave up 4 bases and J gave up 7 bases; unmatched junction bases: 9. The CDR3 region is CASSSRTSGSVGELFF. In DNA form, the CDR3 reads TGTGCCAGCAGCTCCCGCACTAGCGGGAGTGTCGGGGAGCTGTTTTTT.

This clonotype has more than one count but fewer than ten. V and J are TRBV9 and TRBJ1-1, with 7 bases fitting TRBD1. The J segment lost 3 bases and the V segment lost 0 bases, leaving 5 bases of the junction unmatched. The CDR3 extends over 15 amino acids. Germline assignment: CDR1 SGDLS and CDR2 YYNGEE. The CDR3 sequence is CASSVEGAGDTEAFF. CDR3 bases: TGTGCCAGCAGCGTAGAGGGGGCTGGAGACACTGAAGCTTTCTTT.